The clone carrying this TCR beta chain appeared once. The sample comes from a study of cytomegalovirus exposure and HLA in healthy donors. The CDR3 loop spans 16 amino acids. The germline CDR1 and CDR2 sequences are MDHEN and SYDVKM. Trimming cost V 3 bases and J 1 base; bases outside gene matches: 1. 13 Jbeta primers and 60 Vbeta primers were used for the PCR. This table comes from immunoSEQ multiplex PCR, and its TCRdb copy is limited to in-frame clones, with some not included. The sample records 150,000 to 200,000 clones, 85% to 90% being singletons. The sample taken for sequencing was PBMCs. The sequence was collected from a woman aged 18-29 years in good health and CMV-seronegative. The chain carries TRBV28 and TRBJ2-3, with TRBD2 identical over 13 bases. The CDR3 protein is CASSFGTSGGTDTQYF. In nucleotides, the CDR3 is TGTGCCAGCAGTTTTGGGACTAGCGGGGGCACAGATACGCAGTATTTT.